This TCR beta chain was identified during a study of cytomegalovirus exposure and HLA in healthy donors. Notes on this clone: Its antigen is unknown.

CDR3 length: 16 residues. The J segment lost 4 bases and the V segment lost 5 bases, leaving 8 bases of the junction unmatched. Germline values: CDR1 MDHEN, CDR2 SYDVKM. Whole-study findings and limits: In a later analysis, parvovirus B19, influenza, CMV and Epstein-Barr virus appeared linked to several top co-occurrence clusters. Later analysis reportedly placed an Asian-associated ancestry cluster below the roughly 600-donor mean in N-insertions. The authors enumerated roughly 180 TCR beta chains as linked to cytomegalovirus.

The study ran its PCR with 60 Vbeta and 13 Jbeta primers. Sequencing used immunoSEQ multiplex PCR; TCRdb keeps in-frame clones, though not all of them. The sample lists about 160,000 clones, less than 90% occurring once. This clonotype was obtained from a woman aged 18-29 years in good health and CMV-seronegative. The J gene is TRBJ2-2, the V gene TRBV28; TRBD1 agrees at 9 bases. The sample taken for sequencing was PBMCs. Here the CDR3 reads CASSTPDRGGTGELFF. The CDR3 region has the DNA TGTGCCAGCAGTACCCCGGACAGGGGTGGCACCGGGGAGCTGTTTTTT.